These T cell receptor beta chains were read from a single sample in a study of blood T cell repertoires in COVID-19. The repertoire was sequenced with immunoSEQ multiplex PCR; TCRdb's copy has only in-frame clones and lacks some. This sample has fewer than 400,000 clones, with around nine tenths found just once. What was sequenced was PBMCs or T cells enriched from blood (not recorded which). These receptors originate from a woman aged 45-65 years who had recovered from COVID-19. The CDR3 runs from the conserved cysteine through the conserved F or W. A D gene is named only where the DNA matches it firmly. Size values are once, few and many counts, or a class for expanded clones, and some rows have none.

.	TRBV4-1	TRBD2	TRBJ2-7	CASSQESALAGALISEQYF
.	TRBV7-8	.	TRBJ2-7	CASSLGLGGGVRPYEQYF
.	TRBV18	TRBD1	TRBJ1-3	CASSQGAYSGNTIYF
.	TRBV11-1	.	TRBJ1-1	CASSQQGNEAFF
.	TRBV5-8	TRBD1	TRBJ1-5	CASRLTGVSVQPQHF
.	TRBV6-1	TRBD1	TRBJ1-1	CASSENPRQGNTEAFF
.	TRBV2	TRBD1	TRBJ1-2	CASSVADREGGYTF
.	TRBV6-2/TRBV6-3	.	TRBJ1-1	CASSYPGWAEAFF
.	TRBV11-2	.	TRBJ1-6	CASSLQGSYNSPLHF
.	TRBV7-9	TRBD1	TRBJ1-2	CASSDSGTGGREGYTF
.	TRBV19	.	TRBJ2-4	CASASGLAKNIQYF
.	TRBV7-9	.	TRBJ2-3	CASSLRRPGSGADTQYF
.	TRBV4-1	.	TRBJ2-5	CASSQSRETQYF
.	TRBV28	.	TRBJ1-1	CASSFTGREGAFF
.	TRBV12-5	TRBD1	TRBJ1-6	CASGWSWTGALHF
.	TRBV7-6	.	TRBJ2-2	CASSSDLTTGELFF
.	TRBV19	.	TRBJ2-7	CARGGDHSYEQYF
.	TRBV2	TRBD1	TRBJ1-2	CASSPSTGSAGYTF
.	TRBV7-2	.	TRBJ1-2	CASSYTSGSIGYTF
.	TRBV29-1	.	TRBJ2-1	CSVQQSDPGRLNEQFF
.	TRBV3-1/TRBV3-2	.	TRBJ1-2	CASSQDRYYGYTF
few	TRBV27	.	TRBJ2-7	CASSLFRDKYEQYF
once	TRBV5-8	TRBD1	TRBJ2-1	CASSLLGGEQFF
.	TRBV18	TRBD1	TRBJ1-3	CASSPFRDRGGGSGNTIYF
.	TRBV28	TRBD1	TRBJ2-7	CASSSPGQGHYEQYF
.	TRBV28	TRBD2	TRBJ2-1	CASSPLGTSRDNEQFF
once	TRBV6-5	TRBD2	TRBJ2-1	CASRTGGDSYNEQFF
.	TRBV18	.	TRBJ2-5	CASSPLLATGGETQYF
.	TRBV7-3	TRBD1	TRBJ1-6	CASSRGQGRSPLHF
.	TRBV28	.	TRBJ1-2	CASSLAGGYTF
.	TRBV2	.	TRBJ1-2	CASSEESRAGRAYGYTF
once	TRBV24-1	TRBD2	TRBJ2-1	CATSDLERGANEQFF
once	TRBV20-1	TRBD2	TRBJ2-1	CSASGSGGVLGNEQFF
.	TRBV11-2	.	TRBJ1-3	CASSLDRNSGNTIYF
few	TRBV5-1	.	TRBJ2-1	CASSRGQNENEQFF
.	TRBV28	.	TRBJ1-1	CASSAPRGLRTEAFF
.	TRBV6-5	TRBD1	TRBJ1-2	CASSLDRGRFYGYTF
.	TRBV4-3	TRBD1	TRBJ1-5	CASSGTVNQPQHF
.	TRBV6-5	TRBD1	TRBJ2-7	CASRSIDRGYEQYF
.	TRBV27	.	TRBJ1-2	CASSRLPEGGYGYTF
.	TRBV6-4	.	TRBJ2-1	CASREGGAHNEQFF
.	TRBV4-3	.	TRBJ2-2	CASSQNVRVWGYNTGELFF
.	TRBV27	.	TRBJ2-2	CASSPRGLAGFEGELFF
.	TRBV18	TRBD1	TRBJ1-5	CASSPAGTGPNQPQHF
.	TRBV2	.	TRBJ1-5	CASSDMEVGQPQHF
.	TRBV27	.	TRBJ1-1	CASTLTEGTEAFF
.	TRBV7-2	TRBD1	TRBJ2-5	CASSLRTGQETQYF
.	TRBV5-6	.	TRBJ1-1	CASTKGGGTEAFF
.	TRBV6-4	.	TRBJ1-4	CASSTRWSATNEKLFF
.	TRBV30	.	TRBJ1-3	CAWSRGGSGNTIYF
.	TRBV5-6	.	TRBJ1-5	CASSLGTTNQPQHF
.	TRBV20-1	.	TRBJ2-6	CSASGADSGANVLTF
.	TRBV27	TRBD1	TRBJ1-2	CASRTLSGGGGYTF
.	TRBV19	.	TRBJ1-6	CASMGGTYNSPLHF
.	TRBV28	.	TRBJ2-7	CASSRDRGTSYEQYF